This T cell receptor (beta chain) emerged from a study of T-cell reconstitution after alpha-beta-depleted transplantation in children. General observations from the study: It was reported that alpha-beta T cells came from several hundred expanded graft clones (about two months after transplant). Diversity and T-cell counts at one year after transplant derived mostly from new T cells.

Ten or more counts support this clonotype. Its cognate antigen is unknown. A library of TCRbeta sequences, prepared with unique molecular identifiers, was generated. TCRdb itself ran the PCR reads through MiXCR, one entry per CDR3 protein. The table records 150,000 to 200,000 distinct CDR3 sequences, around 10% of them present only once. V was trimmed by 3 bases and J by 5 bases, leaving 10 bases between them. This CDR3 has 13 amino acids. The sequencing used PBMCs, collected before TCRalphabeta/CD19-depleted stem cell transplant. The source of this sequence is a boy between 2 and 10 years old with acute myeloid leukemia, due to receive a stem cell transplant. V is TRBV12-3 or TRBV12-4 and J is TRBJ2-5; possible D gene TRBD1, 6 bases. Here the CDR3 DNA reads TGTGCCAGCAGTTTCGGACAGAGGGAGACCCAGTACTTC. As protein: CASSFGQRETQYF.